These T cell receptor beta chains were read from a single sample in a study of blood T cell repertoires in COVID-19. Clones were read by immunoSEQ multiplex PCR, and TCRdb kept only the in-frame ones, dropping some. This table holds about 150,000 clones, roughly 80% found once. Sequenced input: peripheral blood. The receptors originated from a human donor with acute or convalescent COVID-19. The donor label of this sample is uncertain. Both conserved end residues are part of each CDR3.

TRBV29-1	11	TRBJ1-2	CSVGRPYGYTF
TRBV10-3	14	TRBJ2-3	CAISSNRGTDTQYF
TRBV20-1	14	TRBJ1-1	CSASQGGGGTEAFF
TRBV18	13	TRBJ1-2	CASSPQDSYGYTF
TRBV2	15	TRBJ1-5	CASSEQGYSNQPQHF
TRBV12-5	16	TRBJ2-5	CASGLDYLVQGETQYF
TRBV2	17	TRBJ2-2	CASSPRGGGSNTGELFF
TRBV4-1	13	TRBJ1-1	CASSQTLTGTAFF
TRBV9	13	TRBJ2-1	CASSTQQYNEQFF
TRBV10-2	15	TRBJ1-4	CASGHAGATNEKLFF
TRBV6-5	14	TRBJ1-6	CASSYRGYNSPLHF
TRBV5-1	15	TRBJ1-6	CASTSARSGNSPLHF
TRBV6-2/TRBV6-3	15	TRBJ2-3	CASSYGGLAADTQYF
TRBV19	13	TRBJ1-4	CASKRREEEKLFF
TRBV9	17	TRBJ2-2	CASSPRPGTGVTGELFF
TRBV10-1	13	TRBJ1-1	CASSQGWNTEAFF
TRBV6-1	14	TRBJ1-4	CASSEARTGPKLFF
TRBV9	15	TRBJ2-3	CASSVEAGGLFTQYF
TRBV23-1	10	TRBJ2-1	CAKQHNEQFF
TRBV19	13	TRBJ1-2	CATAGQGYYGYTF
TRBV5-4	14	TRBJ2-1	CASSSGGGEVEQFF
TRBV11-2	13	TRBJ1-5	CASSLYSNQPQHF
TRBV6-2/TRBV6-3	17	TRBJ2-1	CASSCPGTSGGACEQFF
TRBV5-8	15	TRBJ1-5	CASSLARGGNQPQHF
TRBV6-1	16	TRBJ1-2	CASSEGFRKGAKGYTF
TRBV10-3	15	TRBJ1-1	CAISGELSGNTEAFF
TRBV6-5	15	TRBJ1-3	CASREDRVGGNTIYF
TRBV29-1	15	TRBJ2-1	CSVLIETGGYNEQFF
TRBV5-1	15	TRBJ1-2	CASSPIGGTGGGYTF
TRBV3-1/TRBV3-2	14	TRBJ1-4	CASSSGYSDEKLFF
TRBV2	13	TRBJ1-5	CASRYEGWQPQHF